This T cell receptor (beta chain) was sequenced in a study of T cell clonotyping in hematopoietic cell transplantation. General study findings and limits: Cells were unsorted, so CD4 and CD8 contributions were not separated. Pathologically expanded recipient clonotypes increased progressively from day 30 to day 180 as diversity fell. Few recipient clonotypes overlapped donors; over 95% were de novo at given depth.

The length of the CDR3 is 15 residues. The germline V and J ends were trimmed by 0 bases and 0 bases, with 11 bases remaining between them. Germline V gene data show CDR1 as GTSNPN and CDR2 as SVGIG (reference sequence). Libraries were prepared by immunoSEQ multiplex PCR; TCRdb keeps only in-frame clonotypes and omits some of them. The profile covers roughly 10,000 clones, with roughly 71% appearing a single time and 8.5% taken by the ten largest. About this clone: No antigen is known for it.

This TCR was sampled from a female patient in her forties who had an allogeneic stem cell transplant from a related donor, so T cells may come from the graft donor. Some clones in this sample may be carry-over from other donors' samples. The chain combines TRBV30 with TRBJ1-1; D is possibly TRBD1 (6 bases). The material was PBMCs, obtained 30 days after allogeneic stem cell transplant. Here the CDR3 reads CAWSVRKGVNTEAFF. For the CDR3, the DNA is TGTGCCTGGAGTGTACGAAAGGGGGTGAACACTGAAGCTTTCTTT.